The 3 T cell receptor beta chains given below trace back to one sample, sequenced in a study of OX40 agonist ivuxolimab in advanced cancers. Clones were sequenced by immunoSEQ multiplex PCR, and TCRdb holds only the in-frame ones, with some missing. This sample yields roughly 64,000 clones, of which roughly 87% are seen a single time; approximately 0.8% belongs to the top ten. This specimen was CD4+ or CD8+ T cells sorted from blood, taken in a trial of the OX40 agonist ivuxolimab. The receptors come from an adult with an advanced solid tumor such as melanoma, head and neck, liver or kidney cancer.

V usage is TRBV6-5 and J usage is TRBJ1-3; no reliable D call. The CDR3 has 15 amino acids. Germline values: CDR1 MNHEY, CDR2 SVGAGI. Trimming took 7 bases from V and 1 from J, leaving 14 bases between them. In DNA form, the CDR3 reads TGTGCCAGCACCCGAGACCGACTTTCTGGAAACACCATATATTTT. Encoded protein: CASTRDRLSGNTIYF.

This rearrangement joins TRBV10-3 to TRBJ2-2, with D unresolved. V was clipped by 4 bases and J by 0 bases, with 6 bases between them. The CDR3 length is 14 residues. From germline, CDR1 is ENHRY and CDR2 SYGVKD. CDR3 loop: CAISAKTNTGELFF. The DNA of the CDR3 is TGTGCCATCAGTGCCAAAACGAACACCGGGGAGCTGTTTTTT.

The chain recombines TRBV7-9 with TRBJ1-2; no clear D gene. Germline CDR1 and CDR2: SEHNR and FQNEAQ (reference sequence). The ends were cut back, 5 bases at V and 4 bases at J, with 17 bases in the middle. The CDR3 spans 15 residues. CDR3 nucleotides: TGTGCCAGCAGCCAAAGCACCCCGACCCCCTATGGCTACACCTTC. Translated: CASSQSTPTPYGYTF.